A selection of T cell receptor beta chains follows, all from one sample in a study of blood T cell repertoires in COVID-19. Profiling relied on immunoSEQ multiplex PCR, and the TCRdb table lists in-frame clones only, not all of them. The table has approximately 170,000 clones, less than 85% seen once; the top ten hold about 3%. The sequenced sample consisted of peripheral blood. These receptors were obtained from a woman of 80 years or more with acute or convalescent COVID-19. CDR3s include the opening cysteine and the closing phenylalanine or tryptophan. A D gene is named only where the DNA matches it firmly. Expanded clones get a size class; other rows say once, few or many, or leave the size out.

D gene	clone size	V gene	J gene	CDR3 protein	CDR3 DNA
NA	NA	TRBV19	TRBJ1-2	CASSTSSQGYTF	TGTGCCAGTAGTACTTCCTCCCAGGGCTACACCTTC
TRBD2	NA	TRBV7-3	TRBJ2-3	CASSPTGLAGTDTQYF	TGTGCCAGCAGCCCTACCGGACTAGCGGGAACAGATACGCAGTATTTT
NA	many	TRBV9	TRBJ2-3	CASSTRQLSTDTQYF	TGTGCCAGCAGCACCCGACAGCTCAGCACAGATACGCAGTATTTT
NA	NA	TRBV19	TRBJ2-7	CASSIAQGLEQYF	TGTGCCAGTAGTATAGCACAGGGTCTCGAGCAGTACTTC
NA	NA	TRBV28	TRBJ1-1	CASSPRQNTEAFF	TGTGCCAGCAGTCCAAGACAGAACACTGAAGCTTTCTTT
NA	few	TRBV3-1/TRBV3-2	TRBJ2-1	CASSQQGGSYNEQFF	TGTGCCAGCAGCCAACAGGGGGGCTCCTACAATGAGCAGTTCTTC
NA	few	TRBV7-2	TRBJ2-2	CASSLEGWNTGELFF	TGTGCCAGCAGCTTAGAGGGGTGGAACACCGGGGAGCTGTTTTTT
NA	NA	TRBV2	TRBJ1-5	CASSESLSNQPQHF	TGTGCCAGCAGTGAATCGTTAAGCAATCAGCCCCAGCATTTT
TRBD2	NA	TRBV3-1/TRBV3-2	TRBJ2-3	CACRLAGTRDTQYF	TGTGCCTGCAGACTAGCGGGAACCCGAGATACGCAGTATTTT
NA	NA	TRBV29-1	TRBJ2-3	CSVVGGTDSTDTQYF	TGCAGCGTTGTAGGGGGAACCGATAGCACAGATACGCAGTATTTT
NA	NA	TRBV28	TRBJ1-1	CASSFGSGLGDTEAFF	TGTGCCAGCAGTTTTGGGTCGGGACTAGGGGACACTGAAGCTTTCTTT
TRBD2	NA	TRBV3-1/TRBV3-2	TRBJ2-4	CASSPTSGSQNIQYF	TGTGCCAGCAGTCCGACTAGCGGGAGCCAAAACATTCAGTACTTC
NA	NA	TRBV5-1	TRBJ2-1	CASSLADGFNEQFF	TGCGCCAGCAGCTTGGCCGATGGCTTCAATGAGCAGTTCTTC
NA	NA	TRBV28	TRBJ2-7	CASRQGSSYEQYF	TGTGCCAGCAGGCAGGGGTCGTCCTACGAGCAGTACTTC
TRBD1	NA	TRBV19	TRBJ1-4	CASSPRTGALEGNEKLFF	TGTGCCAGTAGTCCGAGGACAGGGGCACTCGAAGGGAATGAAAAACTGTTTTTT
TRBD1	NA	TRBV6-5	TRBJ2-1	CASSAIGQGANEQFF	TGTGCCAGCAGCGCCATCGGACAGGGGGCGAATGAGCAGTTCTTC
NA	few	TRBV25-1	TRBJ1-2	CASSQEGGYGYTF	TGTGCCAGCAGTCAAGAGGGTGGTTATGGCTACACCTTC
NA	few	TRBV5-1	TRBJ2-2	CASSGRDTGELFF	TGCGCCAGCAGCGGCCGGGACACCGGGGAGCTGTTTTTT
NA	NA	TRBV28	TRBJ2-3	CASTTGGPVNTQYF	TGTGCCAGCACGACAGGAGGACCTGTGAATACGCAGTATTTT
NA	NA	TRBV7-9	TRBJ2-7	CASSLTGQNYEQYF	TGTGCCAGCAGCTTAACCGGACAGAACTACGAGCAGTACTTC
NA	NA	TRBV7-2	TRBJ2-5	CASSLVPGAVETQYF	TGTGCCAGCAGCTTAGTACCGGGAGCGGTTGAGACCCAGTACTTC
NA	NA	TRBV28	TRBJ2-3	CASSDGGAKDTQYF	TGTGCCAGCAGTGATGGGGGCGCGAAAGATACGCAGTATTTT
TRBD1	NA	TRBV19	TRBJ1-1	CASSIARGLSTEAFF	TGTGCCAGTAGTATAGCCAGGGGGCTGAGCACTGAAGCTTTCTTT
NA	NA	TRBV7-8	TRBJ1-1	CASSLTSAGFDEAFF	TGTGCCAGCAGCTTAACCTCAGCAGGCTTTGATGAAGCTTTCTTT
NA	NA	TRBV10-2	TRBJ2-1	CASSLLDSYNEQFF	TGCGCCAGCAGTCTGCTAGATTCCTACAATGAGCAGTTCTTC
NA	NA	TRBV7-9	TRBJ1-5	CASSLDRQPSAQPQHF	TGTGCCAGCAGCTTAGACAGGCAACCCTCGGCCCAGCCCCAGCATTTT
TRBD1	NA	TRBV18	TRBJ1-5	CASSPGQGYQPQHF	TGTGCCAGCTCACCGGGACAGGGATATCAGCCCCAGCATTTT
NA	NA	TRBV7-2	TRBJ1-3	CASSQSRVSGNTIYF	TGTGCCAGCAGCCAATCGAGGGTCTCTGGAAACACCATATATTTT
TRBD1	NA	TRBV18	TRBJ1-1	CASSPGTGNTEAFF	TGTGCCAGCTCACCCGGGACAGGGAACACTGAAGCTTTCTTT
TRBD1	few	TRBV28	TRBJ1-5	CASSGLTGENQPQHF	TGTGCCAGCAGTGGACTGACAGGGGAAAATCAGCCCCAGCATTTT
TRBD1	NA	TRBV18	TRBJ2-7	CASSRDRSYEQYF	TGTGCCAGCTCACGGGACAGGTCCTACGAGCAGTACTTC
NA	few	TRBV2	TRBJ2-5	CASSILVWETQYF	TGTGCCAGCAGTATACTAGTTTGGGAGACCCAGTACTTC
TRBD1	NA	TRBV19	TRBJ1-1	CASSIAPGQGNTEAFF	TGTGCCAGTAGTATAGCCCCGGGACAGGGAAACACTGAAGCTTTCTTT
TRBD1	NA	TRBV28	TRBJ1-4	CASSLGRTGENEKLFF	TGTGCCAGCAGTTTGGGGCGGACAGGGGAAAATGAAAAACTGTTTTTT
TRBD2	NA	TRBV4-1	TRBJ2-1	CASSPGTSPYNEQFF	TGCGCCAGCAGCCCAGGGACTAGCCCCTACAATGAGCAGTTCTTC
TRBD1	NA	TRBV10-3	TRBJ2-7	CAISGGQTNEQYF	TGTGCCATCAGTGGGGGACAGACAAACGAGCAGTACTTC
TRBD1	NA	TRBV10-1	TRBJ1-1	CASGDGTGADEAFF	TGCGCCAGCGGGGACGGGACAGGGGCCGATGAAGCTTTCTTT
NA	NA	TRBV11-3	TRBJ1-6	CASSMTGVNSPLHF	TGTGCCAGCAGCATGACAGGAGTTAATTCACCCCTCCACTTT
NA	NA	TRBV2	TRBJ2-1	CASSETHSYNEQFF	TGTGCCAGCAGCGAAACGCACAGCTACAATGAGCAGTTCTTC
NA	NA	TRBV6-6	TRBJ1-1	CASIENRYTEAFF	TGTGCCAGCATCGAGAACAGGTACACTGAAGCTTTCTTT
TRBD1	NA	TRBV6-2/TRBV6-3	TRBJ1-2	CASSSSGGQGGYGYTF	TGTGCCAGCAGTTCTTCTGGGGGACAGGGAGGATATGGCTACACCTTC
TRBD2	NA	TRBV5-1	TRBJ2-2	CASRGDSGSSGGELFF	TGCGCCAGCAGAGGTGATAGCGGGAGTTCGGGCGGGGAGCTGTTTTTT
NA	NA	TRBV7-8	TRBJ1-1	CASSLVFTGGSWTEAFF	TGTGCCAGCAGCTTAGTGTTTACGGGGGGGTCTTGGACTGAAGCTTTCTTT
TRBD1	NA	TRBV5-5	TRBJ2-7	CASSLRDRAPRQYF	TGTGCCAGCAGCCTGAGAGACAGGGCCCCGAGGCAGTACTTC
TRBD2	NA	TRBV19	TRBJ2-5	CASSKNPLRLAGGLETQYF	TGTGCCAGTAGTAAGAACCCCCTTCGACTAGCGGGAGGGTTGGAGACCCAGTACTTC
TRBD2	NA	TRBV18	TRBJ2-2	CASSRPGLTGELFF	TGTGCCAGCTCACGTCCGGGACTAACCGGGGAGCTGTTTTTT
TRBD1	NA	TRBV11-3	TRBJ2-3	CASSTGTGTSTDTQYF	TGTGCCAGCAGCACCGGGACAGGTACTAGCACAGATACGCAGTATTTT
TRBD1	NA	TRBV28	TRBJ1-2	CASSLRGGGRGYGYTF	TGTGCCAGCAGTTTAAGAGGAGGGGGCCGGGGCTATGGCTACACCTTC
TRBD2	NA	TRBV11-2	TRBJ2-7	CASSKTRGTSGRGEQYF	TGTGCCAGCAGCAAGACTCGCGGGACTAGCGGGAGAGGCGAGCAGTACTTC
NA	NA	TRBV19	TRBJ1-3	CASSEFRSRSGNTIYF	TGTGCCAGTAGTGAATTCAGGTCGCGCTCTGGAAACACCATATATTTT
NA	NA	TRBV18	TRBJ1-3	CASSPTGGNTIYF	TGTGCCAGCTCACCGACAGGTGGAAACACCATATATTTT
TRBD1	NA	TRBV28	TRBJ1-6	CASSLPGLVGRQGANNSPLHF	TGTGCCAGCAGTCTTCCGGGATTAGTAGGACGACAGGGGGCGAATAATTCACCCCTCCACTTT
NA	NA	TRBV27	TRBJ2-1	CASSLDPSATYNEQFF	TGTGCCAGCAGTTTAGACCCTAGCGCTACCTACAATGAGCAGTTCTTC
NA	NA	TRBV5-4	TRBJ1-5	CASSLDGGDQPQHF	TGTGCCAGCAGCTTGGACGGGGGGGATCAGCCCCAGCATTTT
TRBD1	once	TRBV6-5	TRBJ1-3	CASRTGGGNTIYF	TGTGCCAGCAGGACAGGGGGTGGAAACACCATATATTTT